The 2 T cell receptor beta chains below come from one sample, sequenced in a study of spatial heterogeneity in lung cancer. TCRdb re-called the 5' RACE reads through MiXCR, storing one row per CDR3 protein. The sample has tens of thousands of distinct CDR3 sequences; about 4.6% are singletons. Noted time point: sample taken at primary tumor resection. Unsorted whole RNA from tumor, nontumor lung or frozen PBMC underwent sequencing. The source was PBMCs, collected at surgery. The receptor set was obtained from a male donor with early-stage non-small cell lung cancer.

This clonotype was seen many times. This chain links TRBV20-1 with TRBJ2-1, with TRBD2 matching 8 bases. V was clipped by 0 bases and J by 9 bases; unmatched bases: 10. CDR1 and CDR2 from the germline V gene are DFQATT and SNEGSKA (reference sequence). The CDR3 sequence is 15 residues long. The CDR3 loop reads CSARDLGSGVLEQFF. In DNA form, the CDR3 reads TGCAGTGCTAGAGATTTGGGTAGCGGGGTTCTTGAGCAGTTCTTC.

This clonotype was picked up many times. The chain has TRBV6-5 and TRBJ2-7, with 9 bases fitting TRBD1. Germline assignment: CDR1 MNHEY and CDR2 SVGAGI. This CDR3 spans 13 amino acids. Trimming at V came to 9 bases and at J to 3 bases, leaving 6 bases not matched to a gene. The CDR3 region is CASARDRVYEQYF. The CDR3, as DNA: TGTGCCAGTGCCCGGGACAGGGTCTACGAGCAGTACTTC.